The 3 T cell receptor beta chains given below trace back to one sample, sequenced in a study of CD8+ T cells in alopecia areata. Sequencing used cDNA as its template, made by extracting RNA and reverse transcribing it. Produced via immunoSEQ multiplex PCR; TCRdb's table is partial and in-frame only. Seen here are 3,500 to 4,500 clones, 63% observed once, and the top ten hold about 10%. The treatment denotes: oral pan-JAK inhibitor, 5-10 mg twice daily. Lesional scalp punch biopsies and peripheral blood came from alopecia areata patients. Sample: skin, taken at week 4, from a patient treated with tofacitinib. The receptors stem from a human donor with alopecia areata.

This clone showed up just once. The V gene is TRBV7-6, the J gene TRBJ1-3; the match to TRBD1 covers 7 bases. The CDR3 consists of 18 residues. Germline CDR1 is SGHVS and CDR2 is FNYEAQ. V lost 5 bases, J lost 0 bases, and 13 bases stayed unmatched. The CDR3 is CASSPHEGQFHSGNTIYF. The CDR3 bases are TGTGCCAGCAGCCCCCACGAGGGACAGTTCCACTCTGGAAACACCATATATTTT.

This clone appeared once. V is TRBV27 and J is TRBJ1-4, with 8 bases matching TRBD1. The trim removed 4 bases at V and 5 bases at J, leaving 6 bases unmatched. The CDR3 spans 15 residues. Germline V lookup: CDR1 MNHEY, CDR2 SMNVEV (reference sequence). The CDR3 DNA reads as TGTGCCAGCAGTTCCCCGGACAGGGCAAATGAAAAACTGTTTTTT. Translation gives CASSSPDRANEKLFF. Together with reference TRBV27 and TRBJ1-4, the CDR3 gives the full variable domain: EAQVTQNPRYLITVTGKKLTVTCSQNMNHEYMSWYRQDPGLGLRQIYYSMNVEVTDKGDVPEGYKVSRKEKRNFPLILESPSPNQTSLYFCASSSPDRANEKLFFGSGTQLSVL.

The CDR3 is CASSIRGLQSYEQYF. The CDR3 DNA reads as TGTGCCAGTAGTATCAGAGGACTACAAAGCTACGAGCAGTACTTC. The chain links TRBV19 to TRBJ2-7; D might be TRBD2 (6 bases). Germline lookup yields CDR1 LNHDA and CDR2 SQIVND (reference sequence). The length of the CDR3 is 15 residues. V lost 3 bases, J lost 3 bases, and 15 bases lay in between.